Presented here are 9 T cell receptor beta chains from one specimen sequenced in a study of neurological immune-mediated disorders (dated 2019 in TCRdb). The receptor library was made with 5' RACE. Sequencing took place on an Illumina HiSeq 2500. The raw public data were reprocessed by TCRdb itself: fastp quality trimming at Q25, MiXCR clonotype calling, in-frame beta chains only. Each CDR3 protein appears once, grouped with its most common genes and DNA. The sample table shows around 69,000 distinct CDR3 sequences, and roughly 4.5% are seen once. Of the sample, approximately 7% is held by the ten largest clones. The sample consisted of PBMCs. The receptors originated from a man in his thirties or forties with multiple sclerosis.

This clonotype was counted at least ten times. This sequence joins TRBV5-1 and TRBJ2-7; 7 bases map to TRBD1. The CDR3 runs 15 residues. J was trimmed by 7 bases and V by 0 bases; bases with no gene match: 10. Germline assignment: CDR1 SGHRS and CDR2 YFSETQ. The CDR3 DNA follows: TGCGCCAGCAGCTTGGCGGACAGGAGCATTCGGGAGCAGTACTTC. As protein: CASSLADRSIREQYF.

This clonotype was counted ten times or more. The CDR3 here is CASSQVAGAGYGYTF. The CDR3 DNA reads TGCGCCAGCAGCCAAGTGGCAGGGGCGGGCTATGGCTACACCTTC. The J gene is TRBJ1-2, the V gene TRBV4-1; possible D gene TRBD1, 6 bases. This CDR3 is built from 15 residues. Germline-derived CDR1 and CDR2 are MGHRA and YSYEKL. V was pared by 1 base and J by 4 bases, with 13 bases between.

This clonotype was seen at least ten times. The chain combines TRBV21-1 with TRBJ2-2; TRBD1, as called in the table, went unchecked against the DNA. TRBV21-1 is annotated as a pseudogene. The CDR3 loop spans 14 amino acids. As DNA, the CDR3 is TGTGCCAGCTGGGGGGGAAGGAACACCGGGGAGCTGTTTTTT. It yields the protein CASWGGRNTGELFF.

This clonotype was counted many times. The genes are TRBV10-2 and TRBJ2-3, with TRBD2 identical over 12 bases. CDR3 length: 17 residues. CDR1 WSHSY and CDR2 SAAADI come from the germline V gene. The J segment lost 0 bases and the V segment lost 4 bases, leaving 5 bases of the junction unmatched. DNA for the CDR3: TGCGCCAGCAGTGGGACTAGCGGGGCCCCTAGCACAGATACGCAGTATTTT. This translates into CASSGTSGAPSTDTQYF.

The V call is TRBV18, the J call TRBJ2-7; TRBD1 matches at 9 bases. The germline V gene encodes CDR1 KGHSH and CDR2 LQKENI. The V gene end was trimmed by 1 base and the J gene end by 3 bases; junction bases not matched to a gene: 4. The CDR3 extends over 15 amino acids. The CDR3 bases are TGTGCCAGCTCACCACAGACAGGGGGTATCTACGAGCAGTACTTC. Amino acid sequence: CASSPQTGGIYEQYF.

This clonotype appeared many times. The chain carries TRBV7-3 and TRBJ2-6; TRBD1 matches 9 bases. The CDR3 loop spans 17 amino acids. V lost 5 bases, J lost 2 bases, and 7 bases stayed unmatched. Germline V gene data show CDR1 as SGHTA and CDR2 as FQGTGA. The CDR3 DNA is TGTGCCAGCAGCGTGACAGGGGGAAGTGCTGGGGCCAACGTCCTGACTTTC. It codes for CASSVTGGSAGANVLTF.

This clonotype was seen at least ten times. The chain employs TRBV6-6 and TRBJ2-1; either TRBD1 or TRBD2 may fit D (5 bases each). The CDR3 contains 17 residues. The germline V gene encodes CDR1 MNHNY and CDR2 SVGAGI (reference sequence). Trimming shortened V by 0 bases and J by 6 bases, and 18 bases separated the two germline ends. Written as DNA, the CDR3 is TGTGCCAGCAGTTACTCGACGGGTGGGGGAGTTTCCAATGAGCAGTTCTTC. This sequence encodes CASSYSTGGGVSNEQFF.

There are many counts of this clonotype. The chain recombines TRBV5-1 with TRBJ2-3; 7 nucleotides align to TRBD1. CDR3 length equals 14 residues. Trimming cost V 5 bases and J 4 bases; bases outside gene matches: 7. Germline V lookup: CDR1 SGHRS, CDR2 YFSETQ. For the CDR3, the DNA is TGCGCCAGCAGTACGACAGGGTTGGCAGATACGCAGTATTTT. Its translation: CASSTTGLADTQYF.

The sample holds many counts of this clonotype. This chain connects TRBV20-1 to TRBJ1-5, with a tentative D call TRBD1 (6 bases). Trimming took off 5 bases at V and 9 bases at J, with 17 bases between the two ends. This CDR3 comprises 13 residues. In germline, CDR1 is DFQATT, CDR2 SNEGSKA (reference sequence). The CDR3 protein is CSAPLQGSGPQHF. The CDR3 coding sequence is TGCAGTGCTCCCCTACAGGGTTCGGGGCCCCAGCATTTT.